The 28 T cell receptor beta chains below all came from one sample that was sequenced in a study of CD8+CD57+ T cells in acquired aplastic anemia (dated by TCRdb to 2016 to 2019). The patients picked for sequencing were ones in whom flow cytometry had shown an expansion of CD8+CD57+ cells. Data came from an Illumina HiSeq 2000. Genomic DNA was used as template for profiling of TCR beta VDJ combinations and CDR3 sequences. The public reads were quality trimmed at Q25 with fastp and then assembled into clones with MiXCR by TCRdb, keeping productive beta chains. Rows with one shared CDR3 protein collapse into an entry with the most common genes and DNA. This sample gives 75,000 to 80,000 distinct CDR3 sequences in total; less than 85% of them show up just once. The ten largest clonotypes hold approximately 81% of the sample. Sequencing was done on a sample of sorted CD4+, CD8+, or CD8+CD57+ T cells (not recorded which) from PBMCs. These receptors originate from a human donor with aplastic anemia.

This chain links TRBV20-1 with TRBJ2-7; the D gene could be TRBD1 or TRBD2 (5 bases each). In germline, CDR1 is DFQATT, CDR2 SNEGSKA (reference sequence). This CDR3 is built from 15 residues. V was clipped by 4 bases and J by 5 bases, with 21 bases between them. The CDR3 nucleotides are TGCAGTGCTAATAAAGGGACGGCGGTGGGCCACGAGCAGTACTTC. Its translation is CSANKGTAVGHEQYF.

The J gene is TRBJ2-7, the V gene TRBV4-1; D remains ambiguous. Germline-derived CDR1 and CDR2 are MGHRA and YSYEKL. V was cut by 0 bases and J by 6 bases, with 15 bases left in between. This CDR3 has 15 amino acids. Written as DNA, the CDR3 is TGCGCCAGCAGCCAAGACCGATACCCGAGGAGCGAGCAGTACTTC. This gives the protein CASSQDRYPRSEQYF.

The chain uses TRBV19 and TRBJ2-7, with 10 bases matching TRBD1. The trim removed 5 bases at V and 6 bases at J, leaving 13 bases unmatched. The CDR3 covers 16 residues. Germline CDR1 LNHDA, CDR2 SQIVND (reference sequence). The CDR3 nucleotides read TGTGCCAGTAGTCCGCGTACCGGGACAGGGGACTCCGAGCAGTACTTC. Its translation: CASSPRTGTGDSEQYF.

The chain recombines TRBV20-1 with TRBJ2-7; D is possibly TRBD2 (5 bases). Germline lookup yields CDR1 DFQATT and CDR2 SNEGSKA (reference sequence). This CDR3 has 14 amino acids. V was pared by 3 bases and J by 2 bases, with 14 bases between. The CDR3 spells CSARRADHPYEQYF. The CDR3 DNA reads as TGCAGTGCTAGGAGGGCGGACCATCCCTACGAGCAGTACTTC.

This chain joins TRBV29-1 and TRBJ2-7; D gene unclear. CDR1 and CDR2 (germline): SQVTM, ANQGSEA. The CDR3 consists of 15 residues. Trimming shortened V by 1 base and J by 2 bases, and 15 bases separated the two germline ends. The CDR3 is CSVEGSVGKPYEQYF. CDR3 DNA: TGCAGCGTTGAAGGGTCTGTGGGAAAACCCTACGAGCAGTACTTC.

This clonotype was picked up many times. V is TRBV10-3 and J is TRBJ1-4, with 8 positions matching TRBD1. The CDR3 totals 13 residues. The junction had 4 bases not matched to a gene; V was cut back by 10 bases and J by 3 bases. In germline, CDR1 is ENHRY, CDR2 SYGVKD. In DNA, the CDR3 is TGTGCCAGCAACAGGGGGGCTAATGAAAAACTGTTTTTT. Its protein is CASNRGANEKLFF.

The chain employs TRBV20-1 and TRBJ2-5, with D possibly being TRBD1 (6 bases). This CDR3 has 14 amino acids. Per germline, CDR1 DFQATT and CDR2 SNEGSKA (reference sequence). V was pared by 3 bases and J by 3 bases, with 14 bases between. The CDR3 loop reads CSASALDSKETQYF. CDR3 DNA: TGCAGTGCTAGTGCCCTGGACAGCAAAGAGACCCAGTACTTC.

The CDR3, as DNA: TGTGCCAGCAGCTTAGCGCTCTCATTTCGTCATCAGCCCCAGCATTTT. It codes for CASSLALSFRHQPQHF. The genes are TRBV7-2 and TRBJ1-5; D gene uncertain. V was clipped by 0 bases and J by 5 bases, with 14 bases between them. The length of the CDR3 is 16 residues. The germline V gene has CDR1 SGHTA and CDR2 FQGNSA.

This rearrangement joins TRBV29-1 to TRBJ1-1, with a weak D call TRBD1 (5 bases). This CDR3 has 14 residues. Germline-derived CDR1 and CDR2 are SQVTM and ANQGSEA. Trimming removed 5 bases from V and 8 bases from J, with 21 bases in between. The CDR3 bases are TGCAGCGTTCCACCGCCTTGGCCGGGACCCGAAGCTTTCTTT. As protein: CSVPPPWPGPEAFF. The full variable domain, with the rest looked up from reference TRBV29-1 and TRBJ1-1, is SAVISQKPSRDICQRGTSLTIQCQVDSQVTMMFWYRQQPGQSLTLIATANQGSEATYESGFVIDKFPISRPNLTFSTLTVSNMSPEDSSIYLCSVPPPWPGPEAFFGQGTRLTVV.

The chain uses TRBV20-1 and TRBJ1-5; D might be TRBD1 (5 bases). Germline assignment: CDR1 DFQATT and CDR2 SNEGSKA (reference sequence). V was pared by 4 bases and J by 4 bases, with 14 bases between. CDR3 length: 14 residues. The CDR3 loop reads CSAKPGTLNQPQHF. The DNA of the CDR3 is TGCAGTGCTAAGCCCGGGACCCTAAATCAGCCCCAGCATTTT.

This chain uses TRBV2 with TRBJ1-2, with D perhaps matching TRBD1 (6 bases). V was trimmed by 6 bases and J by 8 bases, leaving 19 bases between them. CDR3 size: 14 residues. CDR1 is SNHLY, CDR2 FYNNEI, per germline. The CDR3 coding sequence is TGTGCCAGCAGAGACCCCAGGGGATTACGGGGCTACACCTTC. This codes for CASRDPRGLRGYTF.

This clonotype turned up a few times. The V call is TRBV19, the J call TRBJ2-7; a weak D match, TRBD1 (6 bases). This CDR3 is 14 amino acids long. V was trimmed by 3 bases and J by 2 bases, leaving 11 bases between them. Germline CDR1 reads LNHDA; CDR2 reads SQIVND (reference sequence). The CDR3 loop is CASSMTGTPYEQYF. The DNA for the CDR3 is TGTGCCAGTAGTATGACAGGTACCCCCTACGAGCAGTACTTC.

This clonotype was detected only a few times. The rearrangement links TRBV7-2 to TRBJ1-6, with a tentative D call TRBD1 (5 bases). The CDR3 is made up of 16 amino acids. With 2 bases removed from V and 7 bases from J, the gap between germline ends came to 15 bases. Germline-derived CDR1 and CDR2 are SGHTA and FQGNSA. The CDR3 region has the DNA TGTGCCAGCAGCTTACCGGCTGTACAGGAAAATTCACCCCTCCACTTT. It translates to CASSLPAVQENSPLHF.

The V gene is TRBV14, the J gene TRBJ2-1; D possibly corresponds to TRBD2 (6 bases). CDR1 is SGHDN, CDR2 FVKESK, per germline. V shed 4 bases and J shed 5 bases, with 18 bases lying between them. The CDR3 totals 16 residues. For the CDR3, the DNA is TGTGCCAGCAGCCTGGTCCCGGGACTGGTAGACAATGAGCAGTTCTTC. Translation gives CASSLVPGLVDNEQFF.

This clonotype came up once. The V call is TRBV12-3 or TRBV12-4, the J call TRBJ1-1, with D possibly being TRBD1 (5 bases). There are 13 residues in the CDR3. Trimming cost V 6 bases and J 4 bases, with 12 bases left between them. CDR3 sequence reads: CASSPTVRTEAFF. Here the CDR3 DNA reads TGTGCCAGCAGCCCGACAGTGCGCACTGAAGCTTTCTTT.

J is TRBJ1-5 and V is TRBV15; D may be TRBD1 (6 bases). Per germline, CDR1 LNHNV and CDR2 YYDKDF (reference sequence). V lost 5 bases, J lost 2 bases, and 16 bases lay in between. The CDR3 spans 16 residues. The CDR3 loop reads CATSPDRQKGNQPQHF. Written as DNA, the CDR3 is TGTGCCACCAGCCCAGACAGGCAAAAAGGCAATCAGCCCCAGCATTTT.

The V call is TRBV4-1, the J call TRBJ2-3, with 7 positions matching TRBD2. CDR1 and CDR2 (germline): MGHRA, YSYEKL. With 4 bases clipped from V and 2 bases from J, the junction kept 9 bases outside the gene matches. CDR3 length equals 16 residues. The CDR3 DNA reads as TGCGCCAGCAGCCTTGGGGGGGATCTATTCACAGATACGCAGTATTTT. It encodes CASSLGGDLFTDTQYF.

This chain joins TRBV19 and TRBJ1-3; no clear D gene. The CDR3 extends over 15 amino acids. In germline, CDR1 is LNHDA, CDR2 SQIVND (reference sequence). The V end lost 3 bases, the J end lost 2 bases, and 11 bases lay between the germline ends. The CDR3 nucleotides are TGTGCCAGTAGTATTCAGCTCGGCCCTGGAAACACCATATATTTT. It encodes CASSIQLGPGNTIYF.

This clonotype came up many times. This rearrangement joins TRBV7-9 to TRBJ2-7; D unclear. The CDR3 length is 12 residues. Germline V gives CDR1 SEHNR, CDR2 FQNEAQ (reference sequence). V shed 5 bases and J shed 4 bases, with 9 bases lying between them. The CDR3 here is CASSDEFYEQYF. CDR3 DNA sequence: TGTGCCAGCAGCGACGAGTTTTACGAGCAGTACTTC.

The chain employs TRBV15 and TRBJ1-2; D is uncertain. The CDR3 runs 14 residues. V was clipped by 0 bases and J by 5 bases, with 10 bases between them. Germline CDR1 and CDR2: LNHNV and YYDKDF (reference sequence). The CDR3 DNA reads as TGTGCCACCAGCAGAGATCCCGGACCATATGGCTACACCTTC. This sequence encodes CATSRDPGPYGYTF.

Here the CDR3 reads CASSEMNRAYEQYF. The CDR3 DNA follows: TGTGCCAGCAGTGAAATGAACAGGGCATACGAGCAGTACTTC. This chain links TRBV25-1 with TRBJ2-7, with D possibly matching TRBD1 (6 bases). With 2 bases removed from V and 4 bases from J, the gap between germline ends came to 12 bases. This CDR3 region has 14 residues. Germline assignment: CDR1 MGHDK and CDR2 SYGVNS.

This clonotype was found a few times. J is TRBJ1-5 and V is TRBV25-1, with D hard to call. Trimming left V 4 bases short and J 6 bases short, with 10 bases between. The germline V gene has CDR1 MGHDK and CDR2 SYGVNS. CDR3 length: 13 residues. DNA of the CDR3: TGTGCCAGCAGTGCAGCCCCGGGTCAGCCCCAGCATTTT. This sequence encodes CASSAAPGQPQHF. The full variable domain, completed using reference TRBV25-1 and TRBJ1-5, is EADIYQTPRYLVIGTGKKITLECSQTMGHDKMYWYQQDPGMELHLIHYSYGVNSTEKGDLSSESTVSRIRTEHFPLTLESARPSHTSQYLCASSAAPGQPQHFGDGTRLSIL.

This clonotype occurred a few times. A read error may explain this, as a much larger clone is one base away. The chain has TRBV10-2 and TRBJ2-7, with no clear D. Looked up from germline, CDR1 is WSHSY and CDR2 is SAAADI. The CDR3 loop spans 12 amino acids. CDR3 nucleotide sequence: TGCTCCAGCAGTGAGTACCCCTACGAGCAGTACTTC. Amino acid sequence: CSSSEYPYEQYF.

A note on this clonotype: The junction departs from the called germline gene at one end, perhaps through a read error. V usage is TRBV10-1 and J usage is TRBJ2-7, with D uncertain. This CDR3 has 13 amino acids. In germline, CDR1 is WNHNN, CDR2 SYGVQD (reference sequence). The chain's CDR3 is CASRPTLPYEQYF. The CDR3 DNA reads as TGTGCCAGCAGGCCGACGCTGCCCTACGAGCAGTACTTC.

There are a few counts of this clonotype. A much more abundant neighbour one base away suggests this may be a read error. CDR3 in DNA: TGTGCCAGCACCCGGACTAGCGTGTTGGAGCAGCTCTTC. This sequence encodes CASTRTSVLEQLF. This rearrangement joins TRBV7-2 to TRBJ2-1; 9 bases line up with TRBD2. Germline V gene lookup returns CDR1 SGHTA and CDR2 FQGNSA. CDR3 length: 13 residues.

This chain uses TRBV11-1 with TRBJ2-7; D remains unclear. Germline assignment: CDR1 SGHAT and CDR2 FQDESV (reference sequence). V dropped 1 base and J dropped 0 bases, with 25 bases sitting between them. There are 20 residues in the CDR3. This CDR3 is CASSLVDRRNSVLRSYEQYF. The CDR3 DNA is TGTGCCAGCAGCTTAGTTGATCGCCGGAATTCTGTATTACGCTCCTACGAGCAGTACTTC.

This clonotype was found a few times. This sequence joins TRBV20-1 and TRBJ2-7; the D is unclear. Trimming took off 3 bases at V and 1 base at J, with 7 bases between the two ends. There are 12 residues in the CDR3. Germline V lookup: CDR1 DFQATT, CDR2 SNEGSKA (reference sequence). This chain's CDR3 is CSASRPSYEQYF. CDR3 bases: TGCAGTGCTAGTAGGCCATCCTACGAGCAGTACTTC.

The V gene is TRBV4-2, the J gene TRBJ1-2; D not certain. The CDR3 has 15 residues. Trimming stripped 6 bases from V and 4 bases from J, with 18 bases between. Germline lookup yields CDR1 LGHNA and CDR2 YNFKEQ. The chain's CDR3 is CASSDENSGLYGYTF. The CDR3 DNA reads as TGTGCCAGCAGTGACGAGAACAGCGGGCTCTATGGCTACACCTTC.